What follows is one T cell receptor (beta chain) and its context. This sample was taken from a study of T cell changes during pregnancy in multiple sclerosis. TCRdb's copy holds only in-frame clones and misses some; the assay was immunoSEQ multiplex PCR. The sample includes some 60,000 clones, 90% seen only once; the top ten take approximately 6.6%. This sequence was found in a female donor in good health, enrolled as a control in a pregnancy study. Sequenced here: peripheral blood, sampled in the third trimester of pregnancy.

DNA of the CDR3: TGTGCCAGCAGCTTAGGGACAGCGAACACTGAAGCTTTCTTT. It encodes CASSLGTANTEAFF. The V call is TRBV7-2, the J call TRBJ1-1, with D perhaps matching TRBD1 (6 bases). CDR3 size: 14 residues. V lost 1 base to trimming and J lost 1 base, with 7 bases between them. In germline, CDR1 is SGHTA, CDR2 FQGNSA.